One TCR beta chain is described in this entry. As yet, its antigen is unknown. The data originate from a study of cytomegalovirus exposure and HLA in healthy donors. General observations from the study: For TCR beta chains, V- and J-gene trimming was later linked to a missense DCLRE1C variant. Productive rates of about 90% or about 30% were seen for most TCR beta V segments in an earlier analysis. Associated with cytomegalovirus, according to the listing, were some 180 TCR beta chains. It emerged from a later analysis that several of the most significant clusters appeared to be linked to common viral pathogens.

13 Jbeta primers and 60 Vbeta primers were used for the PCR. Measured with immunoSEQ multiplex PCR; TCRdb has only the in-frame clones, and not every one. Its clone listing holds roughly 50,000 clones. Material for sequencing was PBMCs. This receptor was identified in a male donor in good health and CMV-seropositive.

The CDR3 reads CASSLEGFGKGEKLFF. As DNA, the CDR3 is TGTGCCAGCAGCTTAGAGGGTTTCGGCAAGGGGGAAAAACTGTTTTTT. This sequence joins TRBV11-2 and TRBJ1-4; D might be TRBD1 (5 bases). CDR1 and CDR2 from the germline V gene are SGHAT and FQNNGV. V was shortened by 0 bases and J by 8 bases, with 16 bases between the two germline ends. This CDR3 has 16 amino acids.